This TCR beta chain comes out of a study of blood T cell repertoires in COVID-19. Study details: Material from acute and convalescent COVID-19 was sourced from the United States, Italy and Spain.

Germline CDR1 SGDLS, CDR2 YYNGEE. V lost 0 bases and J 0 bases, leaving 10 bases between the germline ends. The CDR3 sequence is 16 residues long. Here immunoSEQ multiplex PCR was the method, and the copy in TCRdb shows in-frame clones only, minus some. The sample shows around 140,000 clones, around 78% of them seen only once. The gene calls are TRBV9 and TRBJ2-1; perhaps TRBD2 as D (6 bases). The source of this sequence is an elderly woman with active or convalescent COVID-19. Sample: peripheral blood. CDR3 loop: CASSVGVGGSYNEQFF. DNA of the CDR3: TGTGCCAGCAGCGTAGGGGTGGGGGGCTCCTACAATGAGCAGTTCTTC.